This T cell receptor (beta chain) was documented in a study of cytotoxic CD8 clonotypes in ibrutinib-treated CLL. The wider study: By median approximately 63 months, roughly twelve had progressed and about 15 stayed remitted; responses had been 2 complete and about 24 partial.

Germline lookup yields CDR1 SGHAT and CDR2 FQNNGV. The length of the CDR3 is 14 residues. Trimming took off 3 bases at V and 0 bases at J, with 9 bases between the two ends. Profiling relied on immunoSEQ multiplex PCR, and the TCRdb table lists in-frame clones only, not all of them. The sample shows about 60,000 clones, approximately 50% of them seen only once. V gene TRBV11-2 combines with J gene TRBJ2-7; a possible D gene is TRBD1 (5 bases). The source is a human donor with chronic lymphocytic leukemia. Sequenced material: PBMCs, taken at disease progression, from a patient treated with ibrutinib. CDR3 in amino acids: CASSFVQGSYEQYF. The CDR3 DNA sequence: TGTGCCAGCAGCTTCGTGCAGGGCTCCTACGAGCAGTACTTC.